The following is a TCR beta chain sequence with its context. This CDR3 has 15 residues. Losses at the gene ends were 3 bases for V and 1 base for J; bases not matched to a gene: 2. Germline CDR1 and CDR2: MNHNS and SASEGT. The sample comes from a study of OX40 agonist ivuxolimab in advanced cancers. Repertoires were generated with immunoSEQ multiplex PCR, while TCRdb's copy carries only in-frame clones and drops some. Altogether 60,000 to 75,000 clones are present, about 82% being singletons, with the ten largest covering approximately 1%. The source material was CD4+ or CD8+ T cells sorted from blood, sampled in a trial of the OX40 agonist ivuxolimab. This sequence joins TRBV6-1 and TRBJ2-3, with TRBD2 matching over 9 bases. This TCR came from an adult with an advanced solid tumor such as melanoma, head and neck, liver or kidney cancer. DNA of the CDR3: TGTGCCAGCAGTGATCCTAGCGGGGGCACAGATACGCAGTATTTT. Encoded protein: CASSDPSGGTDTQYF.